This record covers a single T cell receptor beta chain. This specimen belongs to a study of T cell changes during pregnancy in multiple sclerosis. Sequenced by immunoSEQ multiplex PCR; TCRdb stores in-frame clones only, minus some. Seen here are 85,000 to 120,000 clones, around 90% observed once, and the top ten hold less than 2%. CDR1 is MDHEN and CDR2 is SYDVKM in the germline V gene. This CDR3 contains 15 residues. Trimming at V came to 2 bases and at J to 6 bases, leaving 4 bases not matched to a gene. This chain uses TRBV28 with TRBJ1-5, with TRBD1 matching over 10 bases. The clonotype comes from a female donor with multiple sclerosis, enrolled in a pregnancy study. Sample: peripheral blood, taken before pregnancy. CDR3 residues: CASSLGQGESQPQHF. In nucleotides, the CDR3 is TGTGCCAGCAGTTTAGGACAGGGGGAAAGTCAGCCCCAGCATTTT.